Sequencing of this T cell receptor beta chain was carried out in a study of blood T cell repertoires in COVID-19. This table comes from immunoSEQ multiplex PCR, and its TCRdb copy is limited to in-frame clones, with some not included. This sample carries roughly 70,000 clones, 76% of them seen once, and the ten largest clones take around 14%. The V and J ends lost 6 bases and 10 bases respectively, with 16 bases between them. CDR1 and CDR2 (germline): SNHLY, FYNNEI. The CDR3 is 14 residues long. Sequences were obtained from peripheral blood. The chain recombines TRBV2 with TRBJ1-6; unclear D gene. This TCR came from a man in his 60s with COVID-19, enrolled during active disease. CDR3 coding DNA: TGTGCCAGCAGCTATGAGGAGGGTTACTCACCCCTCCACTTT. Translation: CASSYEEGYSPLHF.